Listed here are 27 T cell receptor beta chains from one sample, sequenced in a study of shared clonotypes between healthy human individuals. TCRdb keeps only in-frame clones here, not all; method: immunoSEQ multiplex PCR. This table has about 990,000 clones, about 80% appearing once. The specimen sequenced was memory CD4+ T cells from PBMCs. The subset was: CD45RA-negative fraction. All receptors derive from a man younger than 30 in good health. Some clones in this sample may be carry-over from other donors' samples.

The V and J genes are TRBV4-1 and TRBJ2-3, with 11 positions matching TRBD2. Losses at the gene ends were 4 bases for V and 3 bases for J; bases not matched to a gene: 3. The CDR3 totals 15 residues. CDR1 and CDR2 from the germline V gene are MGHRA and YSYEKL. In nucleotides, the CDR3 is TGCGCCAGCAGCCTAGCGGGAGGGACGACAGATACGCAGTATTTT. It is translated as CASSLAGGTTDTQYF.

J is TRBJ2-1 and V is TRBV18, with TRBD2 matching over 9 bases. CDR1 and CDR2 from the germline V gene are KGHSH and LQKENI. Trimming cost V 3 bases and J 0 bases; bases outside gene matches: 0. CDR3 length equals 15 residues. CDR3 DNA sequence: TGTGCCAGCTCACCTAGCGGGAGCTCCTACAATGAGCAGTTCTTC. Translation: CASSPSGSSYNEQFF.

V usage is TRBV11-2 and J usage is TRBJ2-1, with 9 bases lining up with TRBD1. In germline, CDR1 is SGHAT, CDR2 FQNNGV. The CDR3 consists of 17 residues. The J segment lost 7 bases and the V segment lost 1 base, leaving 11 bases of the junction unmatched. In DNA, the CDR3 is TGTGCCAGCAGCTTAGGATGGATGGGGACAGGGCCGAATGAGCAGTTCTTC. Protein: CASSLGWMGTGPNEQFF.

The chain has TRBV30 and TRBJ1-5, with TRBD1 identical over 7 bases. Per germline, CDR1 GTSNPN and CDR2 SVGIG (reference sequence). The CDR3 sequence is 17 residues long. J gave up 4 bases and V 3 bases, and 15 bases lay outside the gene matches. CDR3 sequence reads: CAWSGADREVRNQPQHF. CDR3 DNA: TGTGCCTGGAGCGGGGCTGACAGGGAAGTTCGAAATCAGCCCCAGCATTTT.

This chain joins TRBV11-3 and TRBJ1-4; a possible D gene is TRBD1 (5 bases). Germline lookup yields CDR1 SGHNT and CDR2 YENEEA. This CDR3 spans 15 amino acids. V was cut by 5 bases and J by 5 bases, with 15 bases left in between. Here the CDR3 DNA reads TGTGCCAGCAGCCAAGGGGTTTCGGACAATGAAAAACTGTTTTTT. The encoded protein is CASSQGVSDNEKLFF.

This chain uses TRBV6-5 with TRBJ1-1, with D unclear. CDR1 and CDR2 from the germline V gene are MNHEY and SVGAGI. The germline V and J ends were trimmed by 7 bases and 1 base, with 7 bases remaining between them. This CDR3 has 12 residues. The DNA for the CDR3 is TGTGCCAGCAAAGTTGGGAACACTGAAGCTTTCTTT. Its translation: CASKVGNTEAFF.

In its sample, this clone was seen a few times. The V call is TRBV7-3, the J call TRBJ2-5, with 9 bases that match TRBD2. The CDR3 has 16 amino acids. Germline-derived CDR1 and CDR2 are SGHTA and FQGTGA. V shed 5 bases, J shed 2 bases, and the junction held 9 bases outside the gene matches. The DNA of the CDR3 is TGTGCCAGCAGCACCCGACTAGCGGTACTACAAGAGACCCAGTACTTC. Amino acid sequence: CASSTRLAVLQETQYF.

The V and J genes are TRBV7-6 and TRBJ2-2, with 10 bases matching TRBD2. Trimming at V came to 1 base and at J to 4 bases, leaving 3 bases not matched to a gene. Germline values: CDR1 SGHVS, CDR2 FNYEAQ. This CDR3 spans 16 amino acids. The CDR3 protein is CASSLVPSGGTGELFF. CDR3 sequence (DNA): TGTGCCAGCAGCTTAGTACCTAGCGGGGGCACCGGGGAGCTGTTTTTT.

V and J are TRBV4-1 and TRBJ1-1; TRBD1 might be the D (5 bases). There are 13 residues in the CDR3. The germline CDR1 and CDR2 sequences are MGHRA and YSYEKL. Trimming removed 4 bases at V and 8 bases at J, with 14 bases between. CDR3 nucleotides: TGCGCCAGCAGCCCTAGGGGCGCGGGAGAAGCTTTCTTT. Its protein product is CASSPRGAGEAFF.

The chain uses TRBV28 and TRBJ2-1; either TRBD1 or TRBD2 may supply D (5 bases each). This CDR3 region has 14 residues. Per germline, CDR1 MDHEN and CDR2 SYDVKM. V shed 9 bases and J shed 0 bases, with 12 bases lying between them. CDR3 sequence reads: CASYRTRSYNEQFF. CDR3 DNA: TGTGCCAGTTACAGGACTCGCTCCTACAATGAGCAGTTCTTC.

This chain uses TRBV18 with TRBJ1-2; no definite D call. Germline V gives CDR1 KGHSH, CDR2 LQKENI. The CDR3 runs 12 residues. The V end was cut by 5 bases, the J end by 9 bases, with 13 bases between. The CDR3 DNA reads as TGTGCCAGCTCAGGTACAGTGTCAAGCTACACCTTC. It translates to CASSGTVSSYTF.

This chain joins TRBV6-4 and TRBJ2-1; 12 bases agree with TRBD2. The V gene end was trimmed by 6 bases and the J gene end by 9 bases; junction bases not matched to a gene: 12. CDR1 and CDR2 (germline): MRHNA, SNTAGT. The CDR3 has 16 amino acids. The DNA of the CDR3 is TGTGCCAGCAGCAGGACTAGCGGGATCCCCCGGGGTGAGCAGTTCTTC. This encodes CASSRTSGIPRGEQFF.

V is TRBV7-9 and J is TRBJ2-7, with 10 bases aligning to TRBD2. The CDR3 length is 17 residues. Per germline, CDR1 SEHNR and CDR2 FQNEAQ (reference sequence). V was pared by 9 bases and J by 6 bases, with 20 bases of the junction left unmatched. The CDR3 sequence: CASTRGLAGVGSAEQYF. The DNA of the CDR3 is TGTGCCAGTACCAGGGGGCTAGCGGGAGTAGGTTCGGCCGAGCAGTACTTC.

The CDR3 DNA follows: TGTGCCAGCAGCTTAAGCTGGGAGGGCAGTACTGGAAACACCATATATTTT. Translated: CASSLSWEGSTGNTIYF. The chain has TRBV7-2 and TRBJ1-3, with D unclear. Germline CDR1 SGHTA, CDR2 FQGNSA. V gave up 2 bases and J gave up 2 bases, with 16 bases separating them. The CDR3 sequence is 17 residues long.

The chain couples TRBV2 to TRBJ1-4; TRBD1 matches 7 bases. The CDR3 runs 17 residues. Germline assignment: CDR1 SNHLY and CDR2 FYNNEI. With V trimmed by 0 bases and J by 4 bases, 8 bases remained unmatched. The CDR3 nucleotides are TGTGCCAGCAGTGAAGCCCCAGGGGGTTGGGGTAATGAAAAACTGTTTTTT. This translates into CASSEAPGGWGNEKLFF.

A remark on this clone: This specimen includes other DNA sequences encoding the same CDR3. V gene TRBV5-1 combines with J gene TRBJ2-3, with D perhaps given as TRBD1 or TRBD2 (6 bases each). Trimming pared 0 bases from V and 5 bases from J, leaving 10 bases between. The CDR3 is 14 residues long. Germline values: CDR1 SGHRS, CDR2 YFSETQ. This chain's CDR3 is CASSLDGGRDTQYF. The CDR3 coding sequence is TGCGCCAGCAGCTTGGACGGGGGCCGAGATACGCAGTATTTT. The variable domain in full, with the rest retrieved from reference TRBV5-1 and TRBJ2-3, is KAGVTQTPRYLIKTRGQQVTLSCSPISGHRSVSWYQQTPGQGLQFLFEYFSETQRNKGNFPGRFSGRQFSNSRSEMNVSTLELGDSALYLCASSLDGGRDTQYFGPGTRLTVL.

This chain uses TRBV7-9 with TRBJ2-7, with a weak D call TRBD1 (6 bases). From germline, CDR1 is SEHNR and CDR2 FQNEAQ (reference sequence). V was cut by 2 bases and J by 6 bases, with 14 bases left in between. The CDR3 is 14 amino acids. CDR3 sequence reads: CASSLSGDRAEQYF. DNA for the CDR3: TGTGCCAGCAGCTTATCAGGGGATCGTGCCGAGCAGTACTTC.

The chain combines TRBV29-1 with TRBJ1-3; D is undetermined. The V end lost 4 bases, the J end lost 5 bases, and 12 bases lay between the germline ends. Germline assignment: CDR1 SQVTM and CDR2 ANQGSEA. The CDR3 has 13 amino acids. The DNA of the CDR3 is TGCAGCGTTGTTCCGGGCAGTCGAAACACCATATATTTT. It codes for CSVVPGSRNTIYF.

This chain links TRBV30 with TRBJ2-5; 9 bases line up with TRBD2. J gave up 3 bases and V 0 bases, and 8 bases lay outside the gene matches. CDR1 is GTSNPN and CDR2 is SVGIG in the germline V gene (reference sequence). The CDR3 extends over 16 amino acids. DNA for the CDR3: TGTGCCTGGAGTGTGGGGAGCGGGAGGATTAAAGAGACCCAGTACTTC. It specifies CAWSVGSGRIKETQYF. Full variable domain (rest looked up from reference TRBV30 and TRBJ2-5): SQTIHQWPATLVQPVGSPLSLECTVEGTSNPNLYWYRQAAGRGLQLLFYSVGIGQISSEVPQNLSASRPQDRQFILSSKKLLLSDSGFYLCAWSVGSGRIKETQYFGPGTRLLVL.

V gene TRBV18 combines with J gene TRBJ2-5; D unresolved. Germline lookup yields CDR1 KGHSH and CDR2 LQKENI. The CDR3 spans 14 residues. Deletions cut 8 bases from V and 5 bases from J, with 18 bases between. Here the CDR3 reads CASHTISSRETQYF. CDR3 DNA sequence: TGTGCCAGCCACACGATATCCTCGCGGGAGACCCAGTACTTC. The whole variable domain, remainder taken from reference TRBV18 and TRBJ2-5, is NAGVMQNPRHLVRRRGQEARLRCSPMKGHSHVYWYRQLPEEGLKFMVYLQKENIIDESGMPKERFSAEFPKEGPSILRIQQVVRGDSAAYFCASHTISSRETQYFGPGTRLLVL.

This clone was observed once. The CDR3 nucleotides are TGTGCCAGCAGCTTTTTTGGCGGGAGCCCACCTGGGGAGCTGTTTTTT. Its protein is CASSFFGGSPPGELFF. The V gene is TRBV7-3, the J gene TRBJ2-2; 7 bases match TRBD2. The CDR3 has 16 amino acids. The germline V gene has CDR1 SGHTA and CDR2 FQGTGA. The J segment lost 8 bases and the V segment lost 3 bases, leaving 12 bases of the junction unmatched.

The chain combines TRBV1 with TRBJ2-2; the D call TRBD2 from the table was never checked on the DNA. TRBV1 represents a pseudogene. The CDR3 contains 19 residues. DNA for the CDR3: TGCACCAGCAGCCAAGCGATATCGACTAGCGGGCCGAACACCGGGGAGCTGTTTTTT. This gives the protein CTSSQAISTSGPNTGELFF.

Details on this clone: This could be a read error, since a much larger clone is one nucleotide away. The chain couples TRBV7-9 to TRBJ1-4, with 7 bases fitting TRBD1. The CDR3 is made up of 14 amino acids. V was pared by 5 bases and J by 5 bases, with 5 bases of the junction left unmatched. CDR1 is SEHNR and CDR2 is FQNEAQ in the germline V gene (reference sequence). The DNA for the CDR3 is TGTGCCAGCAGCCGGGACAGTGGGAATGAAAAACTGTTTTTT. Its protein is CASSRDSGNEKLFF.

The chain combines TRBV7-6 with TRBJ2-3; D uncertain. Trimming removed 9 bases from V and 1 base from J, with 11 bases in between. Per germline, CDR1 SGHVS and CDR2 FNYEAQ. CDR3 size: 13 residues. The CDR3 here is CASRPHRTDTQYF. The CDR3 DNA is TGTGCCAGTCGGCCCCACCGCACAGATACGCAGTATTTT.

The genes are TRBV9 and TRBJ2-7; 7 bases are a match to TRBD2. The V gene end was trimmed by 0 bases and the J gene end by 2 bases; junction bases not matched to a gene: 5. The CDR3 loop spans 15 amino acids. Germline lookup yields CDR1 SGDLS and CDR2 YYNGEE. Here the CDR3 reads CASSVGSRGTYEQYF. CDR3 in DNA: TGTGCCAGCAGCGTAGGGTCGCGGGGGACCTACGAGCAGTACTTC.

This chain connects TRBV7-2 to TRBJ2-5; 8 bases match TRBD1. Per germline, CDR1 SGHTA and CDR2 FQGNSA. CDR3 length: 14 amino acids. Germline trimming cut 5 bases from V and 4 bases from J; bases unmatched to any gene: 6. The CDR3 is CASSRPGGLETQYF. The CDR3 nucleotides read TGTGCCAGCAGCCGCCCAGGGGGCCTAGAGACCCAGTACTTC.

CDR3 sequence: CSVARQGANTEAFF. CDR3 sequence (DNA): TGCAGCGTGGCTAGACAGGGGGCGAACACTGAAGCTTTCTTT. The chain employs TRBV29-1 and TRBJ1-1; TRBD1 matches 10 bases. V gave up 6 bases and J gave up 1 base; unmatched junction bases: 5. This CDR3 is built from 14 residues. CDR1 and CDR2 from the germline V gene are SQVTM and ANQGSEA.